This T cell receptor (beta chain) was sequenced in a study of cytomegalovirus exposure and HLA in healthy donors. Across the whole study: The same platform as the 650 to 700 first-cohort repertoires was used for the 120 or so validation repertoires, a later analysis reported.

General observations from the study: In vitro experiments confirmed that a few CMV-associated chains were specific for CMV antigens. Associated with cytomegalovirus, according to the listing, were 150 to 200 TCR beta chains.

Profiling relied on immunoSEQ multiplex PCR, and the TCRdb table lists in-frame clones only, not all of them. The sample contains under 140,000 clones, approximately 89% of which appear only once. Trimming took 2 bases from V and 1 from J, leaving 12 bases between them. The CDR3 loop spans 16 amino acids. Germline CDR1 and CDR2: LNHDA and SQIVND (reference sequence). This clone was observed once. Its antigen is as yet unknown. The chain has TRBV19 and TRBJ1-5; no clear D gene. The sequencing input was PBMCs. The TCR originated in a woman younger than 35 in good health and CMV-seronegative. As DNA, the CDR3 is TGTGCCAGTAGTATATTACCGCCCGGGAGCAATCAGCCCCAGCATTTT. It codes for CASSILPPGSNQPQHF.